This T cell receptor (beta chain) is drawn from a study of post-analysis software for immune sequencing data. Study-wide background: Some patients lacked subtype; others had relapsing-remitting, secondary progressive or progressive-relapsing disease.

This clonotype was seen at least ten times. What it recognizes is unknown. V lost 5 bases and J lost 1; bases outside the gene matches: 3. CDR1 is SNHLY, CDR2 FYNNEI, per germline. The CDR3 totals 15 residues. Tagging with unique molecular identifiers was a feature of the TCR beta cDNA libraries. T cells numbering roughly 0.9 to 10 million yielded cDNA molecules that totaled around 500,000. TCRdb ran MiXCR on the PCR reads and lists one entry per CDR3 protein. The sample carries more than 500,000 distinct CDR3 sequences, around 34% recorded once. Overall study results and limits: A few TRBV segments occurring more often in patients than controls included TRBV5-6, TRBV5-1 and TRBV20-1. Those with multiple sclerosis, the patient group, showed significantly lower normalized Chao1 diversity than controls. Strong same-batch co-clustering of samples appeared with F measure clustering.

The sample taken for sequencing was blood. The receptor comes from a girl younger than 18 with multiple sclerosis. The V gene is TRBV2, the J gene TRBJ1-5; 9 nucleotides agree with TRBD1. This CDR3 reads CASSSDRGSNQPQHF. CDR3 nucleotide sequence: TGTGCCAGCAGTTCCGACAGGGGGAGCAATCAGCCCCAGCATTTT.